This T cell receptor (beta chain) was documented in a study of blood T cell repertoires in COVID-19. Using immunoSEQ multiplex PCR, the repertoire was profiled, and TCRdb retains in-frame clones only, with some absent. The table lists 55,000 to 90,000 clones, roughly 84% of them singletons, with around 4.1% in the top ten. There are 13 residues in the CDR3. CDR1 is WNHNN and CDR2 is SYGVQD in the germline V gene (reference sequence). V dropped 8 bases and J dropped 5 bases, with 13 bases sitting between them. The receptor comes from a woman aged 55-75 years with acute or convalescent COVID-19. V gene TRBV10-1 combines with J gene TRBJ1-5; D possibly corresponds to TRBD1 (5 bases). The sample comprised peripheral blood. CDR3 protein: CASPGGGHQPQHF. The CDR3 region has the DNA TGCGCCAGCCCTGGGGGGGGTCATCAGCCCCAGCATTTT.